This T cell receptor beta chain came from a study of blood T cell repertoires in COVID-19. Study in general: Sites across the United States, Italy and Spain contributed samples from acute and convalescent COVID-19. The analysed material was cDNA or gDNA that came from T cells, B-cell-depleted T cells, or PBMCs.

Under the authors' procedure: Cell counts per sample came from amplifying reference gene primers. Method: immunoSEQ multiplex PCR; TCRdb's copy keeps in-frame clones and lacks some. That table supplies the V and J calls and clone size; D and trimming were determined from the DNA. Among 200,000 to 250,000 clones, less than 90% were seen once, and the ten largest hold roughly 18%. V lost 2 bases and J 2 bases, leaving 5 bases between the germline ends. Germline CDR1 SGHRS, CDR2 YFSETQ. The CDR3 length is 13 residues. As concerns this clone: Within the sample, other DNA sequences also encode this same CDR3.

V and J are TRBV5-1 and TRBJ1-5; D not certain. The sequence was collected from an elderly woman with active or convalescent COVID-19. Sample: peripheral blood. The CDR3, as DNA: TGCGCCAGCAGCTTACAAGGCAATCAGCCCCAGCATTTT. Translated, it gives CASSLQGNQPQHF.